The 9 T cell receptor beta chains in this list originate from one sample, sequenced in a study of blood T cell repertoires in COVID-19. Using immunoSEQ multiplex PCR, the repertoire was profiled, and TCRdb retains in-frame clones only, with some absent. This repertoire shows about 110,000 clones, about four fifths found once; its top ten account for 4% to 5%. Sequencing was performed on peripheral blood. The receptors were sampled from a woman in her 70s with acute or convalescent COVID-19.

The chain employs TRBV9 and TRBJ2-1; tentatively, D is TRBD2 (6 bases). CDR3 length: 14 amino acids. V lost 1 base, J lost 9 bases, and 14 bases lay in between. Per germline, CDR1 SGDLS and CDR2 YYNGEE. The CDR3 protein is CASSVLATSSEQFF. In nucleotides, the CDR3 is TGTGCCAGCAGCGTACTAGCGACCTCCAGTGAGCAGTTCTTC. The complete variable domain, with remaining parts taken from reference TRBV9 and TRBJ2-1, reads DSGVTQTPKHLITATGQRVTLRCSPRSGDLSVYWYQQSLDQGLQFLIQYYNGEERAKGNILERFSAQQFPDLHSELNLSSLELGDSALYFCASSVLATSSEQFFGPGTRLTVL.

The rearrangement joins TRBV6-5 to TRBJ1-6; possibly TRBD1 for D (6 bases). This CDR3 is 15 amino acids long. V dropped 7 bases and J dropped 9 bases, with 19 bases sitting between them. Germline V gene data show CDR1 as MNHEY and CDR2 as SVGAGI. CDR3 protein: CASTPLAGTSSPLHF. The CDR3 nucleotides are TGTGCCAGCACCCCCCTGGCAGGGACAAGTTCACCCCTCCACTTT.

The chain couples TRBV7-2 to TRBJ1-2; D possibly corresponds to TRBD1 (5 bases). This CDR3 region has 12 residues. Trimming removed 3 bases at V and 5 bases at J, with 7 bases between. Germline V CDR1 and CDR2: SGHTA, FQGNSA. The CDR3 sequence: CASSFAGYGYTF. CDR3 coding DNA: TGTGCCAGCAGCTTTGCAGGGTATGGCTACACCTTC.

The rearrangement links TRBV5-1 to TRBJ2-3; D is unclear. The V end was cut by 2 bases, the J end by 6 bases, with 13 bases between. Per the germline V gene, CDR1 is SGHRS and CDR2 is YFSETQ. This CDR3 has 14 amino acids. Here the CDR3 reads CASSFDSAGDTQYF. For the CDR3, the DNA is TGCGCCAGCAGCTTTGACTCCGCTGGGGATACGCAGTATTTT. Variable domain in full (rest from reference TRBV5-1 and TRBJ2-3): KAGVTQTPRYLIKTRGQQVTLSCSPISGHRSVSWYQQTPGQGLQFLFEYFSETQRNKGNFPGRFSGRQFSNSRSEMNVSTLELGDSALYLCASSFDSAGDTQYFGPGTRLTVL.

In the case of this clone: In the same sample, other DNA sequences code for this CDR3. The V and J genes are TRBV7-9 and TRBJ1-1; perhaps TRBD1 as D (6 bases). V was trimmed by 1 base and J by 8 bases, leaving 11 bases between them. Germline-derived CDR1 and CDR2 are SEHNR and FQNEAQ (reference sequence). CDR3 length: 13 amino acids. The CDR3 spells CASSLGGRAEAFF. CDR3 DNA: TGTGCCAGCAGCTTAGGGGGGCGGGCGGAAGCTTTCTTT.

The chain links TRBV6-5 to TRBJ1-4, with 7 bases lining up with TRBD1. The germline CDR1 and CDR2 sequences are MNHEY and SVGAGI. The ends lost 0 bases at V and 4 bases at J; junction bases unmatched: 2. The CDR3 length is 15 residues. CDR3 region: CASSYSGQVNEKLFF. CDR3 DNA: TGTGCCAGCAGTTACTCAGGACAGGTTAATGAAAAACTGTTTTTT.

CDR3 bases: TGTGCCAGCCAGGTGACGGACAGAAGCACCGGGGAGCTGTTTTTT. It specifies CASQVTDRSTGELFF. V is TRBV6-1 and J is TRBJ2-2; a possible D gene is TRBD1 (6 bases). Between the trimmed V and J ends, which lost 8 bases and 4 bases, there was a span of 17 bases. CDR3 size: 15 residues. The germline V gene encodes CDR1 MNHNS and CDR2 SASEGT.

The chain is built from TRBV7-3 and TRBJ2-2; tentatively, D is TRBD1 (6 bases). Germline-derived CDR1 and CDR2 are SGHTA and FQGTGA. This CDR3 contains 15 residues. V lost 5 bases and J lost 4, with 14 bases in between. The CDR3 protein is CASSQQGFGTGELFF. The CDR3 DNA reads TGTGCCAGCAGCCAGCAGGGGTTTGGCACCGGGGAGCTGTTTTTT.

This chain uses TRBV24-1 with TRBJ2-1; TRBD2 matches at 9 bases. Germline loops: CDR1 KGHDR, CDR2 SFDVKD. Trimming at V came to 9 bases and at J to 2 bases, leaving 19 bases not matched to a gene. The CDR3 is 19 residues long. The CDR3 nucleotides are TGTGCCACCTCCCCCCCGGGACTAGCTGTCGGGGGCCCCTACAATGAGCAGTTCTTC. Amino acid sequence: CATSPPGLAVGGPYNEQFF.